The rows below give T cell receptor beta chains drawn from one sample of a study of blood T cell repertoires in COVID-19. Profiled with immunoSEQ multiplex PCR; TCRdb holds only in-frame clones, not every one. Among 350,000 to 400,000 clones, 85% to 90% were seen once, and the ten largest hold around 0.97%. Sequencing was performed on PBMCs or T cells enriched from blood (not recorded which). These receptors were collected from a woman in her thirties with acute COVID-19. The CDR3 runs from the conserved cysteine through the conserved F or W. Each record gives: J gene, clone size, D gene, V gene, CDR3 DNA, CDR3 protein. D genes are given only for firm matches. Clone size is stated in some rows and not others, as once, few, many or a class when expanded.

TRBJ2-7	-	-	TRBV21-1	TGTGCCAGCAGCAAAGCAAGGGACAGGGCCATCCCATCCCTTGACGAGCAGTACTTC	CASSKARDRAIPSLDEQYF
TRBJ2-7	-	TRBD2	TRBV7-2	TGTGCCAGCAGCTCCGGACTAGCGGGGACCTACGAGCAGTACTTC	CASSSGLAGTYEQYF
TRBJ2-7	few	TRBD2	TRBV5-1	TGCGCCAGCAGCCAACTAGCGGGGGGGTCCTACGAGCAGTACTTC	CASSQLAGGSYEQYF
TRBJ2-3	-	TRBD2	TRBV24-1	TGTGCCACCAGTGGGCGGGGGAGGAGCACAGATACGCAGTATTTT	CATSGRGRSTDTQYF
TRBJ2-7	few	TRBD1	TRBV3-1/TRBV3-2	TGTGCCAGCAGCCAAGCCTTCGGACAGGGGTACGAGCAGTACTTC	CASSQAFGQGYEQYF
TRBJ1-1	-	-	TRBV13	TGTGCCAGCATAAAATCGACTGAAGCTTTCTTT	CASIKSTEAFF
TRBJ1-1	-	-	TRBV7-3	TGTGCCAGCAGCTTATTCCGGGTAGGAGGACTTCTGAACACTGAAGCTTTCTTT	CASSLFRVGGLLNTEAFF
TRBJ2-5	-	TRBD1	TRBV29-1	TGCAGCGTCTATACAGGGGTGGGGGAGACCCAGTACTTC	CSVYTGVGETQYF
TRBJ2-1	few	TRBD1	TRBV24-1	TGTGCCACCAGTGACCTACGTCCGGGACAGGGCTGGAATGAGCAGTTCTTC	CATSDLRPGQGWNEQFF
TRBJ1-1	-	-	TRBV24-1	TGTGCCACCAGTGGGGGGGAGGGGGAGACTGAAGCTTTCTTT	CATSGGEGETEAFF
TRBJ2-3	-	-	TRBV7-2	TGTGCCAGCAGCAGAAAACTCGGGAGCACAGATACGCAGTATTTT	CASSRKLGSTDTQYF
TRBJ2-3	-	TRBD1	TRBV5-6	TGTGCCAGCAGCTCGGCCGACAGGGTCTCGGGTACGCAGTATTTT	CASSSADRVSGTQYF
TRBJ2-2	-	-	TRBV6-4	TGTGCCAGCAGCTCAGGACAGTCGAACACCGGGGAGCTGTTTTTT	CASSSGQSNTGELFF
TRBJ2-7	-	TRBD1	TRBV6-5	TGTGCCATCGACTGGGGACAGGGCTACGAGCAGTACTTC	CAIDWGQGYEQYF
TRBJ1-2	-	TRBD1	TRBV6-5	TGTGCCAGCAGTTACTACAGGGGGAACTATGGCTACACCTTC	CASSYYRGNYGYTF
TRBJ1-1	once	TRBD1	TRBV5-1	TGCGCCAGCACACCAACAGGGGATGGTGAAGCTTTCTTT	CASTPTGDGEAFF
TRBJ2-5	-	-	TRBV12-3/TRBV12-4	TGTGCCAGCAGTTTAGATAGGGGAGAGACCCAGTACTTC	CASSLDRGETQYF
TRBJ1-4	-	TRBD1	TRBV19	TGTGCCAGTAGTAGGAGGACAGGGGGCGAAGAAAAACTGTTTTTT	CASSRRTGGEEKLFF
TRBJ1-1	-	-	TRBV15	TGTGCCACCCTCGGGATGAGCACTGAAGCTTTCTTT	CATLGMSTEAFF
TRBJ1-4	-	-	TRBV7-8	TGTGCCAGCAGCTTCTATAATGAAAAACTGTTTTTT	CASSFYNEKLFF
TRBJ2-7	-	-	TRBV7-3	TGTGCCAGCAGCTTAACAGGGGTCGACGAGCAGTACTTC	CASSLTGVDEQYF
TRBJ1-6	once	-	TRBV6-5	TGTGCCAGCAGTCTAGGCAGATCCTATAATTCACCCCTCCACTTT	CASSLGRSYNSPLHF
TRBJ1-3	-	-	TRBV24-1	TGTGCCACCAGCCACAGGGACTCTGGAAACACCATATATTTT	CATSHRDSGNTIYF
TRBJ1-1	-	TRBD1	TRBV5-6	TGTGCCAGCAGCTCCCAGGGACAGGGGGCTCACGACACTGAAGCTTTCTTT	CASSSQGQGAHDTEAFF
TRBJ1-2	-	TRBD1	TRBV25-1	TGTGCCAGCAGAGACAGGGCGGGGTATGGCTACACCTTC	CASRDRAGYGYTF
TRBJ2-7	-	-	TRBV18	TGTGCCAGCTCACCAGGCGCGGGGGCGTCGGGCGAGCAGTACTTC	CASSPGAGASGEQYF
TRBJ1-2	-	-	TRBV13	TGTGCCAGCAGCTTAGGCACAGCTACAAACTATGGCTACACCTTC	CASSLGTATNYGYTF
TRBJ1-2	-	TRBD1	TRBV7-9	TGTGCCAGCAGCTTAGAGGGGGCTCTTAGCTACACCTTC	CASSLEGALSYTF
TRBJ1-2	once	TRBD1	TRBV12-5	TGTGCTAGTGGTTTGGGACAGGGCAACTATGGCTACACCTTC	CASGLGQGNYGYTF
TRBJ2-7	-	-	TRBV7-2	TGTGCCAGCAGCTTAGGTGAGGGTTGGGCCTACGAGCAGTACTTC	CASSLGEGWAYEQYF
TRBJ2-3	-	TRBD2	TRBV7-9	TGTGCCAGCAGCTTAGTGAAGCGGGGGGTGGGCACAGATACGCAGTATTTT	CASSLVKRGVGTDTQYF
TRBJ2-1	-	-	TRBV15	TGTGCCACCAGCAGAGAGGGGGCCGGGCCTTACAATGAGCAGTTCTTC	CATSREGAGPYNEQFF
TRBJ2-1	-	-	TRBV9	TGTGCCAGCAGCGTTGGGGGGAAGCCTATACATGAGCAGTTCTTC	CASSVGGKPIHEQFF
TRBJ2-5	-	-	TRBV5-6	TGTGCCAGCTGGAGGGGTCAAGAGACCCAGTACTTC	CASWRGQETQYF
TRBJ2-1	-	-	TRBV27	TGTGCCAGCAGGTCGCGGCCCAATGAGCAGTTCTTC	CASRSRPNEQFF
TRBJ2-3	-	TRBD2	TRBV18	TGTGCCAGCTCACCGGGACTAGCGGGGGCGGATACGCAGTATTTT	CASSPGLAGADTQYF
TRBJ2-7	-	TRBD2	TRBV5-1	TGCGCCAGCAGCTTGTCGGCTAGCGGGGGGATATCCTACGAGCAGTACTTC	CASSLSASGGISYEQYF
TRBJ1-1	-	-	TRBV6-5	TGTGCCAGCAGTTACACCACGGCAGGCGGGACTGAAGCTTTCTTT	CASSYTTAGGTEAFF
TRBJ2-7	few	TRBD1	TRBV5-1	TGCGCCAGCAGCTTAATCGGGACAGGGGGCTACGAGCAGTACTTC	CASSLIGTGGYEQYF
TRBJ2-7	-	TRBD2	TRBV18	TGTGCCAGCTCAGGGGGTATAGCGGGGCCGGCCTACGAGCAGTACTTC	CASSGGIAGPAYEQYF
TRBJ1-2	-	TRBD1	TRBV4-3	TGCGCCAGCAGCCAGGCCTGGGACAGGGGAAGCTATGGCTACACCTTC	CASSQAWDRGSYGYTF
TRBJ2-5	-	-	TRBV7-2	TGTGCCAGCAGTCCTCAGCGGGCAGAGACCCAGTACTTC	CASSPQRAETQYF
TRBJ2-1	-	-	TRBV7-9	TGTGCCAGCAGCCCCGACGGCCTAGCGCTAAACAATGAGCAGTTCTTC	CASSPDGLALNNEQFF
TRBJ2-7	-	TRBD1	TRBV7-9	TGTGCCAGCAGCCGCCGGGACAGGAGTTACGAGCAGTACTTC	CASSRRDRSYEQYF
TRBJ2-7	-	TRBD2	TRBV30	TGTGCCTGGAGTGTAAGGCCTAGCGGGGGGGCCGGTTCTAGCTACGAGCAGTACTTC	CAWSVRPSGGAGSSYEQYF
TRBJ2-1	-	-	TRBV10-1	TGCGCCAGCAGTGAGGAAAGCCACAATGAGCAGTTCTTC	CASSEESHNEQFF
TRBJ2-1	-	TRBD2	TRBV24-1	TGTGCCACCAGTGTGGGACTATACCAGGAGCAGTTCTTC	CATSVGLYQEQFF
TRBJ1-2	-	TRBD1	TRBV7-6	TGTGCCAGCAGCTTCAAACCGGGACAGGGGAAGTTGGGCTACACCTTC	CASSFKPGQGKLGYTF